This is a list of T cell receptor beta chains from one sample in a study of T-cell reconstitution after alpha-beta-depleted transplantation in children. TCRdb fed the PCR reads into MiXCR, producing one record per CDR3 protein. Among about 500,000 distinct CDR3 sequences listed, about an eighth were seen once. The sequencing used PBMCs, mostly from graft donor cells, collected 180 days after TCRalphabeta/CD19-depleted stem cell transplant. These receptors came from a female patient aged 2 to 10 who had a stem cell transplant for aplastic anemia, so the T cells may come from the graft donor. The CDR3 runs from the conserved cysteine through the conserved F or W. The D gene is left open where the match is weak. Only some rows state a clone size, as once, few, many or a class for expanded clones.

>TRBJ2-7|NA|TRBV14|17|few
TGTGCCAGCAGCCAAGATAGGGGGGCGGGGAGCTCCTACGAGCAGTACTTC
CASSQDRGAGSSYEQYF
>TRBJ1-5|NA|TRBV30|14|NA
TGTGCCTGGACAAGTCAGGGTGGCAATCAGCCCCAGCATTTT
CAWTSQGGNQPQHF
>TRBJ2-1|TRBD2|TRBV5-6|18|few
TGTGCCAGCAGCTTGTACGGGGGGACTAGCGGGAACTACAATGAGCAGTTCTTC
CASSLYGGTSGNYNEQFF
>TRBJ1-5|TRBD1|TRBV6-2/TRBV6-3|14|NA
TGTGCCAGCAGAGAGGACAGGGAAGGTCAGCCCCAGCATTTT
CASREDREGQPQHF
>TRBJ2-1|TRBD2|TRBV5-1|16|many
TGCGCCAGCAGCTTGGCGACGGGAGGCCTCCCCAATGAGCAGTTCTTC
CASSLATGGLPNEQFF
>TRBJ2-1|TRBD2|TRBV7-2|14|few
TGTGCCAGCAGCCCCCCTGCACTAGCGGGAGGGCAGTTCTTC
CASSPPALAGGQFF
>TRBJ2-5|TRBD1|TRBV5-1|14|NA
TGCGCCAGCAGCCCCAGGGGGCGAGACGAGACCCAGTACTTC
CASSPRGRDETQYF
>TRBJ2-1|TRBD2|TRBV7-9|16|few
TGTGCCAGCAGCTTAGATGGAGCGGGAGGGAACAATGAGCAGTTCTTC
CASSLDGAGGNNEQFF
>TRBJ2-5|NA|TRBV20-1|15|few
TGCAGTGCTAGTAAGCCTAGCGTCAAGCGCGAGACCCAGTACTTC
CSASKPSVKRETQYF
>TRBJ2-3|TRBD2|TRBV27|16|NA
TGTGCCAGCAGTTTTCTCGAGACTAGCGGCACAGATACGCAGTATTTT
CASSFLETSGTDTQYF
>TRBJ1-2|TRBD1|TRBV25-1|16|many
TGTGCCAGCAGTGAGGGACAGCCTAAAACTAACTATGGCTACACCTTC
CASSEGQPKTNYGYTF
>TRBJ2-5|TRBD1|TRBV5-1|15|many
TGCGCCAGCAGCCCGATGTGGGGACAGGAGGAGACCCAGTACTTC
CASSPMWGQEETQYF
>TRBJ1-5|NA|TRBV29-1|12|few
TGCAGCGGGGGAGGGCTCAATCAGCCCCAGCATTTT
CSGGGLNQPQHF
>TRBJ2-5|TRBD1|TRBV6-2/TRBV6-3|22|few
TGTGCCAGCAGTCCCCTCCGGTGGACAGGGGGCGCGGAAATAGAGAGGGGAGAGACCCAGTACTTC
CASSPLRWTGGAEIERGETQYF
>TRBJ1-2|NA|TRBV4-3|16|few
TGCGCCAGCAGCCAGCCGTTAAGGGGCAAGAACTATGGCTACACCTTC
CASSQPLRGKNYGYTF
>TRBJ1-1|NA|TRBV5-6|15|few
TGTGCCAGCAGCCCGGAAAGACACGAGAACACTGAAGCTTTCTTT
CASSPERHENTEAFF
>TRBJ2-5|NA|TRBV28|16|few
TGTGCCAGCAGCCCCTCCGGGGGACGGTTGGCAGAGACCCAGTACTTC
CASSPSGGRLAETQYF
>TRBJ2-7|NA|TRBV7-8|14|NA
TGTGCCAGCAAGACGGCAGGGAGCTCCTACGAGCAGTACTTC
CASKTAGSSYEQYF
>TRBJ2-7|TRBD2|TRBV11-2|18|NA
TGTGCCAGCAGCTTAGTTGAGGCGGGAGCGCCCCCTACCTACGAGCAGTACTTC
CASSLVEAGAPPTYEQYF
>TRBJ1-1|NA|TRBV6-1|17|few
TGTGCCAGCAGACTAGCAGTTGGGGGCGGTCAGAACACTGAAGCTTTCTTT
CASRLAVGGGQNTEAFF
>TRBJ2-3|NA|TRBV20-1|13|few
TGCAGTGCTAGGTGGCTAGCAGCAGATACGCAGTATTTT
CSARWLAADTQYF
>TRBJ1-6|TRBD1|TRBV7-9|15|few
TGTGCCAGCAGCCTGGTACAGGGGAGCAATTCACCCCTCCACTTT
CASSLVQGSNSPLHF
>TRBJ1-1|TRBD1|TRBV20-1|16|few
TGCAGTGCTAGTAAAGGGACAGGGGCTGAGAACACTGAAGCTTTCTTT
CSASKGTGAENTEAFF
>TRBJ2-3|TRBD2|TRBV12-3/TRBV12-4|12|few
TGTGCCAGCACTTTAAGCGGGAGAGACCCACATTTT
CASTLSGRDPHF
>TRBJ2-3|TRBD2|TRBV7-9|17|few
TGTGCCAGCAGCTCGACTAGCGGGAGGGGGATAAGAGATACGCAGTATTTT
CASSSTSGRGIRDTQYF
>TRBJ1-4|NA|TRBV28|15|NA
TGTGCCAGCAGTCCCTCGGCAGGCAAAAATGAAAAACTGTTTTTT
CASSPSAGKNEKLFF
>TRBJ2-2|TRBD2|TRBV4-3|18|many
TGCGCCAGCAGCCAAGGCCCGACTAGCGGGAGGTCCACCGGGGAGCTGTTTTTT
CASSQGPTSGRSTGELFF
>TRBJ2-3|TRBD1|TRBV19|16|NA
TGTGCCAGTAGTACCCGACAGGGGGTCGTCACAGATACGCAGTATTTT
CASSTRQGVVTDTQYF
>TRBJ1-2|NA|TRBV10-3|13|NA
TGTGCCATCAGTGAGTCGATCGGGCAGGGTTACACCTTC
CAISESIGQGYTF
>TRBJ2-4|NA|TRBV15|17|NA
TGTGCCACCAGCAGAGGAATGGGTCAGGGGCCTGTTGACATTCAGTACTTC
CATSRGMGQGPVDIQYF
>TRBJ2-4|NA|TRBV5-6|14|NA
TGTGCCAGCAGTACTAGGAAGGGCGCGGGCATTCAGTACTTC
CASSTRKGAGIQYF
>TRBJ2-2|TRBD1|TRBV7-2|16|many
TGTGCCAGCAGAATGGACAGGGGAGGGAACACCGGGGAGCTGTTTTTT
CASRMDRGGNTGELFF
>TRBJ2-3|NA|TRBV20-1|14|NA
TGCAGTGCTAGCGGGGGAGGTGGCACAGATACGCAGTATTTT
CSASGGGGTDTQYF
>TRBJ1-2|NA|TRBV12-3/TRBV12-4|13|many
TGTGCCAGCAGTTTTGGGGCTAACTATGGCTACACCTTC
CASSFGANYGYTF
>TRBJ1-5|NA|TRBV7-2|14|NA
TGTGCCAGCAGCTTATTAGGGCATGATCAGCCCCAGCATTTT
CASSLLGHDQPQHF
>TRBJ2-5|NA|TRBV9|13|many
TGTGCCAGCAGCGCTACGGCTACCGAGACCCAGTACTTC
CASSATATETQYF
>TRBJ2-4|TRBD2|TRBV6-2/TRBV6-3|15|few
TGTGCCAGCAGTTACCTCGGGACTAGAAGAAACATTCAGTACTTC
CASSYLGTRRNIQYF
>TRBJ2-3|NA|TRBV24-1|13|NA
TGTGCCACCAGTGAGCCCGGGCGAGATACGCAGTATTTT
CATSEPGRDTQYF
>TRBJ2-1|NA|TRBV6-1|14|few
TGTGCCAGCAGGTGGGGCAGGGATAACAATGAGCAGTTCTTC
CASRWGRDNNEQFF
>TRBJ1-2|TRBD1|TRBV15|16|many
TGTGCCACCAGCAGATCCTACCTAGGGGGCGCGGATGGCTACACCTTC
CATSRSYLGGADGYTF
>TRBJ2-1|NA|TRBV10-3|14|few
TGTGCCATCAGTGAGAGGGAAAGCGGCCATGAGCAGTTCTTC
CAISERESGHEQFF
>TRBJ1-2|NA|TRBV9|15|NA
TGTGCCAGCAGCGTAGTCGAGACCCTCTCAGCTGGCTACACCTTC
CASSVVETLSAGYTF
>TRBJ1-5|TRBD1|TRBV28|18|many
TGTGCCAGCAGTCGACGCCTGGGGGACAGGTGGGGTTTGCAGCCCCAGCATTTT
CASSRRLGDRWGLQPQHF
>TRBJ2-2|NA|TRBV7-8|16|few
TGTGCCAGCAGCTTTTGGATAGCGCTTAACACCGGGGAGCTGTTTTTT
CASSFWIALNTGELFF
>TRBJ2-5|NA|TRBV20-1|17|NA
TGCAGTGCTAGCTTCTATAGCCGGGACAACGTGGGGGAGACCCAGTACTTC
CSASFYSRDNVGETQYF
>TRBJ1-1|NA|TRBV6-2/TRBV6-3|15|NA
TGTGCCAGCAGTTACCGCCAGGGCGGTGACACTGAAGCTTTCTTT
CASSYRQGGDTEAFF
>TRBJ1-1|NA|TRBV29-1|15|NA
TGCAGCGTTGGGGCCTGGAATCCCAAAGGCACTGAAGCTTTCTTT
CSVGAWNPKGTEAFF
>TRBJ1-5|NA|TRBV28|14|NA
TGTGCCAGCAGTTTACACAGGGCCATTCAGCCCCAGCATTTT
CASSLHRAIQPQHF
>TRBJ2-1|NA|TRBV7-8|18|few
TGTGCCAGCAGCTTTAGCCTCGGACTTGCGAGCTCCTACAATGAGCAGTTCTTC
CASSFSLGLASSYNEQFF
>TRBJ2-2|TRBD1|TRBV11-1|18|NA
TGTGCCAGCAGCCCCCTCTTGGGACAGGGGGCGCCCACCGGGGAGCTGTTTTTT
CASSPLLGQGAPTGELFF
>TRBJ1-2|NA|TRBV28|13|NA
TGTGCCAGCAGCCTAGGGGGGCCCTATGGCTACACCTTC
CASSLGGPYGYTF